This T cell receptor beta chain was recorded in a study of blood T cell repertoires in COVID-19. Whole-study context: Acute-phase and convalescent COVID-19 samples originated in the United States, Italy and Spain.

The study assigned cohorts using participant-reported clinical history. With 0 bases clipped from V and 1 base from J, the junction kept 12 bases outside the gene matches. Germline V gene lookup returns CDR1 SGHAT and CDR2 FQNNGV. The CDR3 totals 20 residues. Profiling relied on immunoSEQ multiplex PCR, and the TCRdb table lists in-frame clones only, not all of them. Altogether about 200,000 clones are present, roughly 89% being singletons, with the ten largest covering almost 4%. J is TRBJ2-5 and V is TRBV11-2, with TRBD2 matching over 12 bases. Sequencing used PBMCs or T cells enriched from blood (not recorded which). The source of this sequence is a woman aged 25 to 39 with acute COVID-19. The CDR3 bases are TGTGCCAGCAGCTTAGAGCTAGGGGCTAGCGGGGGGGGAACCCAAGAGACCCAGTACTTC. Protein product: CASSLELGASGGGTQETQYF.